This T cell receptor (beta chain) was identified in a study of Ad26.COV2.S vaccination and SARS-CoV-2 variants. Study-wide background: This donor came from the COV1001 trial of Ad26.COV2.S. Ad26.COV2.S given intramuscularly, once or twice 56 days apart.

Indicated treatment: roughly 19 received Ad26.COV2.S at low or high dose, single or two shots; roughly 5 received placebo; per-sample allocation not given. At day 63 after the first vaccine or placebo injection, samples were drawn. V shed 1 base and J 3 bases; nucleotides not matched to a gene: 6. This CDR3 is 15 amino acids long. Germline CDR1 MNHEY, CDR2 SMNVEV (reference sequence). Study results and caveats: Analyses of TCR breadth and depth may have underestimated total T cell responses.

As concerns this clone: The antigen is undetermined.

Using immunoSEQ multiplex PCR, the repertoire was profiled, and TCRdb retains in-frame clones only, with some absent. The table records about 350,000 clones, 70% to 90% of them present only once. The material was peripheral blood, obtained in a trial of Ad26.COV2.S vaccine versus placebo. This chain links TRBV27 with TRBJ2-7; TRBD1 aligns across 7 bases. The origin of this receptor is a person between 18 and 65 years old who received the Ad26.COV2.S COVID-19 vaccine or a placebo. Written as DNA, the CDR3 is TGTGCCAGCAGTTTATATTCCGGGGACAGCTACGAGCAGTACTTC. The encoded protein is CASSLYSGDSYEQYF.